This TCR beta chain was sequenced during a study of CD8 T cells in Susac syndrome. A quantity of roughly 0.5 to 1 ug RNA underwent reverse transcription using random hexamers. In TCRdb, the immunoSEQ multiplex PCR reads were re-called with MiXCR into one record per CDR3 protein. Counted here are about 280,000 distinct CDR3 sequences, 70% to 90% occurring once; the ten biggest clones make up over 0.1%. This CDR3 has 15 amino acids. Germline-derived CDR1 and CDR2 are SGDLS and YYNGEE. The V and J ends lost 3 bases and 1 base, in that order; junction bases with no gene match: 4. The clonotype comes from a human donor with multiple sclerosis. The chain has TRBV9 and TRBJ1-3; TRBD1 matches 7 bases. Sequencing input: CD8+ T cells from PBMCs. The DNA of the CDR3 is TGTGCCAGCAGCGCCTGGGACAGTTCTGGAAACACCATATATTTT. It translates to CASSAWDSSGNTIYF. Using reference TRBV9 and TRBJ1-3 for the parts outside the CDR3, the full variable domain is DSGVTQTPKHLITATGQRVTLRCSPRSGDLSVYWYQQSLDQGLQFLIQYYNGEERAKGNILERFSAQQFPDLHSELNLSSLELGDSALYFCASSAWDSSGNTIYFGEGSWLTVV.